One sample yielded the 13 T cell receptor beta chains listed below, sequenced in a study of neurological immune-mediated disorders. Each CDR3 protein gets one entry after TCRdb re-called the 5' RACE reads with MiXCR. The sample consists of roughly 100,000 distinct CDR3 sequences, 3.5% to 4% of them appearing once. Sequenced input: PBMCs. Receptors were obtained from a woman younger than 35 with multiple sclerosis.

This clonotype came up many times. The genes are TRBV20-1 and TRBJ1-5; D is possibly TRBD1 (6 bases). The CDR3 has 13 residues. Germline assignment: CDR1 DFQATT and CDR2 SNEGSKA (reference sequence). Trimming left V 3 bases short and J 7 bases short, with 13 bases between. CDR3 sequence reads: CSARGQGNQPQHF. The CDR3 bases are TGCAGTGCTAGGGGCCAGGGGAACCAGCCCCAGCATTTT.

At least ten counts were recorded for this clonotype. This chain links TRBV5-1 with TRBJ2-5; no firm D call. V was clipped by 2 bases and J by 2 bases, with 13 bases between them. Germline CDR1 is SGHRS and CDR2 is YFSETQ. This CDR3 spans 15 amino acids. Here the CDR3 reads CASSFRPVGQETQYF. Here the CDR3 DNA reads TGCGCCAGCAGCTTTAGGCCCGTGGGACAAGAGACCCAGTACTTC.

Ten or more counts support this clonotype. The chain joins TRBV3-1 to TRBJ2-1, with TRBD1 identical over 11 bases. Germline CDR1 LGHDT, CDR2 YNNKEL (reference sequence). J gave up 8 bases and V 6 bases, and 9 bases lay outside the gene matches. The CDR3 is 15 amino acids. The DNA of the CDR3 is TGTGCCAGCAGACGGGACAGGGGGGAGACGGATGAGCAGTTCTTC. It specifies CASRRDRGETDEQFF.

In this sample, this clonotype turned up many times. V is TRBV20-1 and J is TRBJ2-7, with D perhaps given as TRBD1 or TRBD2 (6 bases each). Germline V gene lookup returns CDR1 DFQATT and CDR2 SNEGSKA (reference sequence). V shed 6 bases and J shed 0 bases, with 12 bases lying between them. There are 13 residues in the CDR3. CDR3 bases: TGCAGTGCCAAGGGGGGTTCCTCCTACGAGCAGTACTTC. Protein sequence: CSAKGGSSYEQYF.

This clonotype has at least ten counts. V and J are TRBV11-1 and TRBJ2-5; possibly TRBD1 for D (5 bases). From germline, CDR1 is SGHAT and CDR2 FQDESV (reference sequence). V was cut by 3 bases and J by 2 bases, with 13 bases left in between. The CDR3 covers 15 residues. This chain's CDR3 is CASSFGGHMQETQYF. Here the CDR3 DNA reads TGTGCCAGCAGCTTTGGCGGACATATGCAAGAGACCCAGTACTTC. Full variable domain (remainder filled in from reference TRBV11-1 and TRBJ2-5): EAEVAQSPRYKITEKSQAVAFWCDPISGHATLYWYRQILGQGPELLVQFQDESVVDDSQLPKDRFSAERLKGVDSTLKIQPAELGDSAMYLCASSFGGHMQETQYFGPGTRLLVL.

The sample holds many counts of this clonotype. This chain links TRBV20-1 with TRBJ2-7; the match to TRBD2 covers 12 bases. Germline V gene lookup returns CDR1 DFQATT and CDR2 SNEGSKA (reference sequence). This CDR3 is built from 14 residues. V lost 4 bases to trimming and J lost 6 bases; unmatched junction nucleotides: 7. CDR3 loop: CSANPSGRAGEQYF. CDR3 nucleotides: TGCAGTGCTAACCCTAGCGGGAGGGCGGGCGAGCAGTACTTC.

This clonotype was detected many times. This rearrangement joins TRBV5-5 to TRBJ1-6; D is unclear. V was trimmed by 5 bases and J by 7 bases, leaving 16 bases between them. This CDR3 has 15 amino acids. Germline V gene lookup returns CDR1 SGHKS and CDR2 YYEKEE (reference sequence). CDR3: CASSQTWTGNSPLHF. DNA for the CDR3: TGTGCCAGCAGTCAGACCTGGACGGGGAATTCACCCCTCCACTTT.

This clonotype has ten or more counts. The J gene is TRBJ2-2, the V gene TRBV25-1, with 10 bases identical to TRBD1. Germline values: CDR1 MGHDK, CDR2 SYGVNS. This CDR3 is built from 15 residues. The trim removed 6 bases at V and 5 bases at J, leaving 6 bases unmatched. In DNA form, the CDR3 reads TGTGCCAGCAGCGACCAGGACAGGGGGACCGGGGAGCTGTTTTTT. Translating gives CASSDQDRGTGELFF.

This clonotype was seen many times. CDR3 protein: CASSSTEEETQYF. The CDR3 bases are TGTGCCAGCAGTTCAACGGAGGAAGAGACCCAGTACTTC. The chain recombines TRBV6-2 or TRBV6-3 with TRBJ2-5, with a tentative D call TRBD2 (5 bases). This CDR3 region has 13 residues. Germline V lookup: CDR1 MNHEY, CDR2 SVGEGT. V lost 4 bases and J lost 3, with 9 bases in between.

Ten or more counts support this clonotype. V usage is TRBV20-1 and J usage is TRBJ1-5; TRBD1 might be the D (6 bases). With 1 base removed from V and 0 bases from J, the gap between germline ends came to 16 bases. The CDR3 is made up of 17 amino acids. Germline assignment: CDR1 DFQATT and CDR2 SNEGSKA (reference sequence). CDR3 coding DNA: TGCAGTGCTAGAGGGCCATGGGGGGGCTTTAGCAATCAGCCCCAGCATTTT. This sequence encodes CSARGPWGGFSNQPQHF.

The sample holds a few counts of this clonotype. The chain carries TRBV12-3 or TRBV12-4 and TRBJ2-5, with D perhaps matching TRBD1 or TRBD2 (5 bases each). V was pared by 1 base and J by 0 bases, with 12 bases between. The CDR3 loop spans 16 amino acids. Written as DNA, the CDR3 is TGTGCCAGCAGTTTAGGCAGGGACCCGTACCAAGAGACCCAGTACTTC. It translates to CASSLGRDPYQETQYF.

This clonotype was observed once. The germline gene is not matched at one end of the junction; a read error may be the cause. DNA for the CDR3: TGTGCCAGCAGTTACTCGACAGCAGATAATTCAACCCTCAACTTT. As protein: CASSYSTADNSTLNF. This sequence joins TRBV6-6 and TRBJ1-6, with a weak D call TRBD1 (5 bases). The CDR3 length is 15 residues. CDR1 is MNHNY, CDR2 SVGAGI, per germline (reference sequence).

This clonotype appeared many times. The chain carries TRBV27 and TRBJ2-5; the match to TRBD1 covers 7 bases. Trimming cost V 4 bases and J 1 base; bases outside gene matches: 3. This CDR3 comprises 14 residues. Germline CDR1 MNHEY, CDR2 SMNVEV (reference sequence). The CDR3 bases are TGTGCCAGCAGTTGGACAGGCTCCCAAGAGACCCAGTACTTC. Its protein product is CASSWTGSQETQYF.